Sequencing of this T cell receptor beta chain was carried out in a study of response to subunit inactivated influenza vaccine. Whole-study results and caveats: Each seasonal influenza vaccination recruits few new T cells, the authors suggested.

The CDR3 has 15 amino acids. Per the germline V gene, CDR1 is SGHAT and CDR2 is FQNNGV. Trimming removed 3 bases from V and 0 bases from J, with 8 bases in between. TCRdb used MiXCR to reprocess the RT-PCR reads, holding one entry per CDR3 protein. The sample lists under 550,000 distinct CDR3 sequences, around 8% seen once, with roughly 13% in the top ten. As regards this clonotype: Its antigen is currently unknown.

V gene TRBV11-2 combines with J gene TRBJ1-4; a weak D match, TRBD1 (5 bases). The input for sequencing was PBMCs from blood, taken 23 to 25 months after vaccination. The source of this sequence is a man between 50 and 70 years old who received an inactivated influenza vaccine. CDR3: CASSLLGATNEKLFF. The CDR3 DNA reads TGTGCCAGCAGCTTGCTAGGGGCAACTAATGAAAAACTGTTTTTT.